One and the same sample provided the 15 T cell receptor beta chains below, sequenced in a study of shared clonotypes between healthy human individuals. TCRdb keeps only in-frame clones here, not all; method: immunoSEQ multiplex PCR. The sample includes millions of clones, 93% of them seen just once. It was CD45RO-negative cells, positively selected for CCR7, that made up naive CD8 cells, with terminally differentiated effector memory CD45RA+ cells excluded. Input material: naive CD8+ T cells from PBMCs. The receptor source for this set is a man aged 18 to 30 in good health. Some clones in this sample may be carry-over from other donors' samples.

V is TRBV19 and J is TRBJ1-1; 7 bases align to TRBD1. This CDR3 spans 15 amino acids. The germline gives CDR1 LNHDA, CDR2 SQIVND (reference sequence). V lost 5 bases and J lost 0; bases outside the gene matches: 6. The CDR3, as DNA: TGTGCCAGTAGTGTTCGGGACAGCCTGAACACTGAAGCTTTCTTT. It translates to CASSVRDSLNTEAFF.

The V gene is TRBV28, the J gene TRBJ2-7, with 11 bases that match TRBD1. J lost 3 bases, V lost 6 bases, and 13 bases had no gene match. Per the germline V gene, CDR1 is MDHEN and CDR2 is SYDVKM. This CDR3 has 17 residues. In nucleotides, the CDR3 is TGTGCCAGCAGCCACGCCTCCGGGACAGGGGGGGTCTACGAGCAGTACTTC. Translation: CASSHASGTGGVYEQYF.

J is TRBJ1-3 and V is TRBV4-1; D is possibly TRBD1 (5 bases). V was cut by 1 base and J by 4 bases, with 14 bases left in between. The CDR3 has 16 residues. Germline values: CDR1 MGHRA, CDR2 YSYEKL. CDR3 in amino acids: CASSQAPTAGGNTIYF. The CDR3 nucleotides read TGCGCCAGCAGCCAAGCCCCGACAGCAGGGGGAAACACCATATATTTT.

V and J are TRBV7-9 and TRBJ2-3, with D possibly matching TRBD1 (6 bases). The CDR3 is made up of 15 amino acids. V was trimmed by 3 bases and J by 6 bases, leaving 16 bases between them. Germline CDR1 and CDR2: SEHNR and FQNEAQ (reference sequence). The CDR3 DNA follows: TGTGCCAGCAGCTTCGGATCGGGCGACAGGGATACGCAGTATTTT. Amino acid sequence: CASSFGSGDRDTQYF.

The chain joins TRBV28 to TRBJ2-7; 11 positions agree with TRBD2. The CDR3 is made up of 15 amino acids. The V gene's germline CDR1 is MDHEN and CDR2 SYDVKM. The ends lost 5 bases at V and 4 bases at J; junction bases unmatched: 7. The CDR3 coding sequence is TGTGCCAGCAGTCTACTAGCGGGAGAGAGTTACGAGCAGTACTTC. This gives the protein CASSLLAGESYEQYF.

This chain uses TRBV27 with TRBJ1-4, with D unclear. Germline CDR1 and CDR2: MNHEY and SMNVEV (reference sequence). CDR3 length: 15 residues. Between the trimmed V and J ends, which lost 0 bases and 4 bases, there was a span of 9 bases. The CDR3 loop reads CASSLSHQDNEKLFF. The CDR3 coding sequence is TGTGCCAGCAGTTTATCCCATCAGGATAATGAAAAACTGTTTTTT.

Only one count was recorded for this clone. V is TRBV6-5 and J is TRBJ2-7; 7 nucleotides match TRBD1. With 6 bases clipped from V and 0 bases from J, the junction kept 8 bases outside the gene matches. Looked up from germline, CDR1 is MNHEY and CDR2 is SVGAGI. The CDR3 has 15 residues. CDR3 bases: TGTGCCAGCAGACCTACAGGGGTCTCCTCCTACGAGCAGTACTTC. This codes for CASRPTGVSSYEQYF.

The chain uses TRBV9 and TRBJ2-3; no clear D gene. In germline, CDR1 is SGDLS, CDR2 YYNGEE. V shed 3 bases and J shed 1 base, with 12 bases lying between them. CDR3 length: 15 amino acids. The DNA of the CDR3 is TGTGCCAGCAGCGGAACGAATTGGGGCACAGATACGCAGTATTTT. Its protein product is CASSGTNWGTDTQYF.

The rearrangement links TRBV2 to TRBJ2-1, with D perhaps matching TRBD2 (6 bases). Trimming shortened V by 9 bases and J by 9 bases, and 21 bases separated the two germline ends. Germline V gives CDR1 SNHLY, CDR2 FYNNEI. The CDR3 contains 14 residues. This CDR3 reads CARDGGWSGIEQFF. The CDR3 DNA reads TGTGCCAGGGACGGGGGATGGTCGGGGATTGAGCAGTTCTTC.

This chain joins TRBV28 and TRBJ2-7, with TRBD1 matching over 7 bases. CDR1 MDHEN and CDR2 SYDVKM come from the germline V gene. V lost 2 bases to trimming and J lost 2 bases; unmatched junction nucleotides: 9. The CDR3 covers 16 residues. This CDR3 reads CASSLKERQGAYEQYF. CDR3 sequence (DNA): TGTGCCAGCAGTTTAAAGGAACGGCAGGGGGCCTACGAGCAGTACTTC. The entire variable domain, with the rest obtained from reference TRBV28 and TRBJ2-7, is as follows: DVKVTQSSRYLVKRTGEKVFLECVQDMDHENMFWYRQDPGLGLRLIYFSYDVKMKEKGDIPEGYSVSREKKERFSLILESASTNQTSMYLCASSLKERQGAYEQYFGPGTRLTVT.

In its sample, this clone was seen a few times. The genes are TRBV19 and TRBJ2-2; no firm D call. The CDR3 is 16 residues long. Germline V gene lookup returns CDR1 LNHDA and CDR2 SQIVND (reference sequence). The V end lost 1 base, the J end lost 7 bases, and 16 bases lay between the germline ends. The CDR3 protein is CASSIGPKGLIGELFF. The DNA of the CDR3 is TGTGCCAGTAGTATAGGTCCCAAAGGGCTTATCGGGGAGCTGTTTTTT.

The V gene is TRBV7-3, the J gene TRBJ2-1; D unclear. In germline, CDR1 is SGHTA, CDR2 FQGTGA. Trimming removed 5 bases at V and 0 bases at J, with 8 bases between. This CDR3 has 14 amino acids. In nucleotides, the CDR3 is TGTGCCAGCAGCCCATCGAGCTCCTACAATGAGCAGTTCTTC. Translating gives CASSPSSSYNEQFF.

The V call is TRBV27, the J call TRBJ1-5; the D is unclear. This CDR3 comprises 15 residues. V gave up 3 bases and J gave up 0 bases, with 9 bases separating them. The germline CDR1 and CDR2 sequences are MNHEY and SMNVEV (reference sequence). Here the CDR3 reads CASSFRGNSNQPQHF. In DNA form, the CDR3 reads TGTGCCAGCAGTTTCCGGGGAAATAGCAATCAGCCCCAGCATTTT.

The CDR3 is CASSSPYLEEASYEQYF. As DNA, the CDR3 is TGCGCCAGCAGCTCCCCCTATTTGGAGGAGGCATCCTACGAGCAGTACTTC. The genes are TRBV5-1 and TRBJ2-7; D possibly corresponds to TRBD2 (5 bases). Germline CDR1 reads SGHRS; CDR2 reads YFSETQ. V was shortened by 3 bases and J by 1 base, with 20 bases between the two germline ends. This CDR3 is built from 17 residues.

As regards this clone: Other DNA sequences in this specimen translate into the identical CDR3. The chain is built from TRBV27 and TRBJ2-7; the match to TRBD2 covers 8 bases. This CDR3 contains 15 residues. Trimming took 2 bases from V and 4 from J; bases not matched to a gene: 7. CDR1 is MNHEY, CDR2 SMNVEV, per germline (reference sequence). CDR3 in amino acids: CASSLGAGGVYEQYF. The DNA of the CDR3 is TGTGCCAGCAGTTTAGGCGCCGGGGGGGTATACGAGCAGTACTTC.